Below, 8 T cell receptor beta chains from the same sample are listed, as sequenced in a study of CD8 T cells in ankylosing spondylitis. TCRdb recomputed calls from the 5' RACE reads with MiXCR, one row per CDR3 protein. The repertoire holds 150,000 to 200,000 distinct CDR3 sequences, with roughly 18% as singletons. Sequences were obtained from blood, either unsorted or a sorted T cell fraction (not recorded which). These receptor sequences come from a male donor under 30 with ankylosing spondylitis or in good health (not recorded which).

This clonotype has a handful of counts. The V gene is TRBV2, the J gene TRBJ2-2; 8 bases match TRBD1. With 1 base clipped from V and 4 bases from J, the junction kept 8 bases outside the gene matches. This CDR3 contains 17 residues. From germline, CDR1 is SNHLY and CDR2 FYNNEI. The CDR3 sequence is CASSEGFGQGGTGELFF. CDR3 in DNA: TGTGCCAGCAGTGAAGGGTTTGGACAGGGAGGCACCGGGGAGCTGTTTTTT.

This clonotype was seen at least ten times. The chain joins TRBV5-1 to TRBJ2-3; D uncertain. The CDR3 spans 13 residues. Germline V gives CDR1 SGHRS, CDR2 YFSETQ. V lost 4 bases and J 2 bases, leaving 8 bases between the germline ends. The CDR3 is CASSPLTTDTQYF. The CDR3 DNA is TGCGCCAGCAGCCCCCTAACCACAGATACGCAGTATTTT.

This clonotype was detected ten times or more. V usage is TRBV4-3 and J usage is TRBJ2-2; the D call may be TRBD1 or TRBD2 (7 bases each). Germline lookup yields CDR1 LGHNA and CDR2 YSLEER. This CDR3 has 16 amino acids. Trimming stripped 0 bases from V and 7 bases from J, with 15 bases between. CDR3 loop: CASSQDVQGGSGELFF. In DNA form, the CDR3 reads TGCGCCAGCAGCCAAGACGTTCAGGGGGGGAGCGGGGAGCTGTTTTTT.

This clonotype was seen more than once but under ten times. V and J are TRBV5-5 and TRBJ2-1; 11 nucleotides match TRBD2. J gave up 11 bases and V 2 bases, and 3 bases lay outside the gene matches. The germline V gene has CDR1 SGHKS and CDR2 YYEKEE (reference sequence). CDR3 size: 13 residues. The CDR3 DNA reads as TGTGCCAGCAGCTTTAGCGGGAGGGCCAAGCAGTTCTTC. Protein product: CASSFSGRAKQFF.

Here the CDR3 reads CASSLTVYGTGGRETQYF. The CDR3 DNA reads TGTGCCAGCAGCTTGACCGTATACGGGACAGGGGGCCGGGAGACCCAGTACTTC. The chain employs TRBV7-6 and TRBJ2-5; 12 bases align to TRBD1. V was clipped by 3 bases and J by 5 bases; unmatched bases: 13. The V gene's germline CDR1 is SGHVS and CDR2 FNYEAQ. CDR3 size: 18 residues.

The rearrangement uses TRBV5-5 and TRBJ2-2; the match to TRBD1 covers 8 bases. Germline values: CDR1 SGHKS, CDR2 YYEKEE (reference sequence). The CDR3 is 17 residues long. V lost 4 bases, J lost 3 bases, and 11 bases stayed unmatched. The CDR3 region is CASSVVYQGADTGELFF. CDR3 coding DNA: TGTGCCAGCAGCGTTGTGTATCAGGGGGCGGACACCGGGGAGCTGTTTTTT.

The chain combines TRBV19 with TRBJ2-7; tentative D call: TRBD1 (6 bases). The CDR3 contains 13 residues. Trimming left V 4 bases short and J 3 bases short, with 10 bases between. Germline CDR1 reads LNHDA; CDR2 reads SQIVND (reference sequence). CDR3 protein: CASSSLDSYEQYF. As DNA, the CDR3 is TGTGCCAGTAGTAGCCTGGACAGCTACGAGCAGTACTTC.

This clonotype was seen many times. CDR3 DNA sequence: TGTGCCAGCAGCTTAGCCAGGAGCAATGAGCAGTTCTTC. This translates into CASSLARSNEQFF. The V and J genes are TRBV7-8 and TRBJ2-1; D is unresolved. This CDR3 region has 13 residues. In germline, CDR1 is SGHVS, CDR2 FQNEAQ. Trimming shortened V by 0 bases and J by 6 bases, and 6 bases separated the two germline ends.